This T cell receptor beta chain was recovered during a study of shared clonotypes between healthy human individuals. Measured with immunoSEQ multiplex PCR; TCRdb has only the in-frame clones, and not every one. Among around 370,000 clones listed, 90% to 98% were seen once. V was pared by 5 bases and J by 10 bases, with 1 base of the junction left unmatched. The CDR3 runs 12 residues. Germline V gene lookup returns CDR1 MGHDK and CDR2 SYGVNS. This chain links TRBV25-1 with TRBJ1-6, with 8 bases that match TRBD1. Sequenced material: memory CD8+ T cells sorted from blood. Indicated subset: CD45RO+ cells pooled with CCR7-negative TemRA cells. This clonotype was obtained from a man aged 25-45 years in good health. DNA of the CDR3: TGTGCCAGCAGTTCAGGGGGCTCACCCCTCCACTTT. This codes for CASSSGGSPLHF.